This note documents a single T cell receptor beta chain sequence. Its matching antigen is unknown. Primers: 60 Vbeta forward and 13 Jbeta reverse. Method: immunoSEQ multiplex PCR; TCRdb's copy keeps in-frame clones and lacks some. This table has fewer than 300,000 clones, around 80% appearing once. The record originates from a study of cytomegalovirus exposure and HLA in healthy donors. Study-wide background: Earlier, 95 million to 120 million unique TCR beta sequences were recovered from roughly 180 million T cells by an analysis. Study-wide results and limits: As a later analysis showed, a missense DCLRE1C variant was linked to trimming of TCR beta V- and J-genes. Among donors in an Asian-associated ancestry cluster, a later analysis reportedly found fewer N-insertions than the roughly 610-donor mean. Among TCR beta chains, those listed as cytomegalovirus-associated numbered over 150.

Germline assignment: CDR1 MNHEY and CDR2 SMNVEV (reference sequence). This CDR3 has 16 residues. Germline trimming cut 7 bases from V and 4 bases from J; bases unmatched to any gene: 10. This TCR was sampled from a girl aged 2 to 10 in good health and CMV-seronegative. The sample taken for sequencing was PBMCs. This chain connects TRBV27 to TRBJ2-7; 13 bases are shared with TRBD2. Here the CDR3 reads CASNPTSGRAEYEQYF. CDR3 in DNA: TGTGCCAGCAATCCTACTAGCGGGAGGGCCGAGTACGAGCAGTACTTC.